These 17 T cell receptor beta chains were sequenced from one sample in a study of cytomegalovirus exposure and HLA in healthy donors. Researchers ran the PCR with 60 Vbeta and 13 Jbeta primers. This table comes from immunoSEQ multiplex PCR, and its TCRdb copy is limited to in-frame clones, with some not included. In the table there are 180,000 or so clones, around 75% of which are singletons. The sequencing sample was made of PBMCs. The receptors come from a male donor in good health and CMV-seronegative.

V gene TRBV5-5 combines with J gene TRBJ2-7, with 11 bases fitting TRBD2. Germline V gene lookup returns CDR1 SGHKS and CDR2 YYEKEE (reference sequence). The CDR3 runs to 16 residues. The V gene end was trimmed by 0 bases and the J gene end by 1 base; junction bases not matched to a gene: 3. As DNA, the CDR3 is TGTGCCAGCAGCTTGGCCGGACTAGCGGGTTCCTACGAGCAGTACTTC. It encodes CASSLAGLAGSYEQYF.

This chain links TRBV30 with TRBJ2-1, with D maybe TRBD2 (6 bases). Trimming removed 3 bases at V and 4 bases at J, with 13 bases between. CDR1 and CDR2 from the germline V gene are GTSNPN and SVGIG (reference sequence). The CDR3 is 14 amino acids. The CDR3 DNA follows: TGTGCCTGGAGCCCTAGCGCGATTTACAATGAGCAGTTCTTC. Translated, it gives CAWSPSAIYNEQFF.

The genes are TRBV7-9 and TRBJ2-5; the match to TRBD1 covers 8 bases. J was trimmed by 4 bases and V by 5 bases; bases with no gene match: 9. The CDR3 consists of 15 residues. Germline-derived CDR1 and CDR2 are SEHNR and FQNEAQ (reference sequence). CDR3 coding DNA: TGTGCCAGCAGCCTCCGGACAGGGAGTGCAGAGACCCAGTACTTC. Translation: CASSLRTGSAETQYF.

The chain employs TRBV15 and TRBJ2-3; 8 nucleotides match TRBD2. This CDR3 contains 15 residues. CDR1 is LNHNV, CDR2 YYDKDF, per germline (reference sequence). V dropped 3 bases and J dropped 1; count of bases not matched to a gene: 3. In DNA form, the CDR3 reads TGTGCCACCAGCAGCTTTAGCGGGGGCACAGATACGCAGTATTTT. This codes for CATSSFSGGTDTQYF.

Details on this clone: Other DNA variants within this sample encode the same CDR3. The genes are TRBV5-1 and TRBJ1-1; possible D gene TRBD1, 6 bases. The length of the CDR3 is 16 residues. In germline, CDR1 is SGHRS, CDR2 YFSETQ. Trimming left V 4 bases short and J 5 bases short, with 21 bases between. CDR3 DNA sequence: TGCGCCAGCAGCCACGGGGGGGCTAGCATGGGAACTGAAGCTTTCTTT. Translated, it gives CASSHGGASMGTEAFF.

The rearrangement links TRBV7-9 to TRBJ2-1; D uncertain. CDR1 and CDR2 from the germline V gene are SEHNR and FQNEAQ (reference sequence). Trimming stripped 7 bases from V and 0 bases from J, with 10 bases between. The CDR3 is 14 amino acids. In nucleotides, the CDR3 is TGTGCCAGCACCTTCTCCAGCTCCTACAATGAGCAGTTCTTC. It encodes CASTFSSSYNEQFF. Supplemented by reference TRBV7-9 and TRBJ2-1, the full variable domain reads DTGVSQNPRHKITKRGQNVTFRCDPISEHNRLYWYRQTLGQGPEFLTYFQNEAQLEKSRLLSDRFSAERPKGSFSTLEIQRTEQGDSAMYLCASTFSSSYNEQFFGPGTRLTVL.

This clone was counted a few times. The chain joins TRBV25-1 to TRBJ2-5; no definite D call. Looked up from germline, CDR1 is MGHDK and CDR2 is SYGVNS. V was trimmed by 3 bases and J by 1 base, leaving 3 bases between them. The CDR3 is 12 amino acids. CDR3 sequence (DNA): TGTGCCAGCAGTGACCTCCAAGAGACCCAGTACTTC. Amino acid sequence: CASSDLQETQYF.

This clone was found once. J is TRBJ1-1 and V is TRBV6-5, with D maybe TRBD1 (6 bases). The CDR3 is 14 amino acids. Germline CDR1 MNHEY, CDR2 SVGAGI. The V and J ends lost 7 bases and 3 bases respectively, with 15 bases between them. CDR3 amino acids: CASISGGAYTEAFF. The CDR3 DNA sequence: TGTGCCAGCATCTCCGGGGGGGCTTACACTGAAGCTTTCTTT.

In DNA, the CDR3 is TGTGCCAGCAGATCCGGGACTCAAAATCAGCCCCAGCATTTT. This sequence encodes CASRSGTQNQPQHF. The chain employs TRBV28 and TRBJ1-5, with a weak D call TRBD1 (5 bases). V gave up 6 bases and J gave up 4 bases, with 13 bases separating them. CDR3 length equals 14 residues. The germline gives CDR1 MDHEN, CDR2 SYDVKM.

The chain uses TRBV20-1 and TRBJ2-3; maybe TRBD2 (7 bases). This CDR3 contains 10 residues. The germline CDR1 and CDR2 sequences are DFQATT and SNEGSKA (reference sequence). CDR3 DNA: TGCAAGGGGGGGGGAGATACGCAGTATTTT. Translation gives CKGGGDTQYF.

The J gene is TRBJ2-3, the V gene TRBV6-1; TRBD2 matches 12 bases. Per germline, CDR1 MNHNS and CDR2 SASEGT. The CDR3 is 15 amino acids. V trimming: 4 bases; J trimming: 2 bases; junction bases outside the gene matches: 1. In nucleotides, the CDR3 is TGTGCCAGCAGTGGGACTAGCGGGACCACAGATACGCAGTATTTT. Its protein product is CASSGTSGTTDTQYF.

This chain connects TRBV7-9 to TRBJ2-1; TRBD2 matches at 9 bases. Germline V gives CDR1 SEHNR, CDR2 FQNEAQ (reference sequence). This CDR3 spans 17 amino acids. V trimming: 8 bases; J trimming: 4 bases; junction bases outside the gene matches: 15. CDR3 region: CASSGWPRLAAYNEQFF. CDR3 nucleotide sequence: TGTGCCAGCTCCGGCTGGCCCCGACTAGCGGCTTACAATGAGCAGTTCTTC.

This clone was observed once. The CDR3 sequence is CASSPNRGFYGYTF. The CDR3 DNA reads TGTGCCAGCAGTCCCAACAGGGGGTTCTATGGCTACACCTTC. J is TRBJ1-2 and V is TRBV6-5; TRBD1 agrees at 8 bases. Germline lookup yields CDR1 MNHEY and CDR2 SVGAGI. V shed 5 bases, J shed 4 bases, and the junction held 6 bases outside the gene matches. The CDR3 covers 14 residues.

As concerns this clone: The sample carries other DNA sequences with the same CDR3. The CDR3 nucleotides are TGTGCCAGCAGTTACCTGGGACAGTACAATGAGCAGTTCTTC. Translating it yields CASSYLGQYNEQFF. The J gene is TRBJ2-1, the V gene TRBV6-5, with 7 bases identical to TRBD1. V lost 2 bases and J lost 4; bases outside the gene matches: 2. The CDR3 runs 14 residues. CDR1 is MNHEY and CDR2 is SVGAGI in the germline V gene.

The V call is TRBV9, the J call TRBJ1-1; TRBD1 is a possible D gene (5 bases). Germline CDR1 reads SGDLS; CDR2 reads YYNGEE. This CDR3 has 16 amino acids. With 1 base removed from V and 0 bases from J, the gap between germline ends came to 13 bases. The CDR3 region is CASSVTTGMMNTEAFF. DNA of the CDR3: TGTGCCAGCAGCGTAACCACAGGCATGATGAACACTGAAGCTTTCTTT.

This chain joins TRBV7-2 and TRBJ1-2; D is possibly TRBD1 (5 bases). V lost 0 bases and J 4 bases, leaving 27 bases between the germline ends. Germline CDR1 is SGHTA and CDR2 is FQGNSA. The length of the CDR3 is 20 residues. The CDR3 here is CASSLATVQEPLSVFYGYTF. CDR3 coding DNA: TGTGCCAGCAGCTTAGCGACAGTTCAGGAGCCTCTATCAGTCTTCTATGGCTACACCTTC.

Remarks on this clone: The sample carries other DNA sequences with the same CDR3. The chain uses TRBV28 and TRBJ2-1, with 7 bases aligning to TRBD1. V lost 2 bases and J lost 13; bases outside the gene matches: 2. In germline, CDR1 is MDHEN, CDR2 SYDVKM. The CDR3 consists of 11 residues. CDR3 DNA: TGTGCCAGCAGTTTAGGGGACAGTCAGTTCTTC. It yields the protein CASSLGDSQFF.